These 28 T cell receptor beta chains were all obtained from the same sample, sequenced in a study of cytomegalovirus exposure and HLA in healthy donors. Both 60 Vbeta primers and 13 Jbeta primers went into the PCR. Assay used: immunoSEQ multiplex PCR; TCRdb lists only in-frame clones, some missing. The sample has 80,000 or so clones, about two thirds seen once; the top ten hold around 5.8%. The sequenced material came from PBMCs. The receptor source for this set is a man under 40 in good health and CMV-seropositive.

The V and J genes are TRBV6-5 and TRBJ1-5; TRBD1 might be the D (6 bases). V was pared by 4 bases and J by 0 bases, with 10 bases between. Looked up from germline, CDR1 is MNHEY and CDR2 is SVGAGI. This CDR3 has 15 amino acids. Here the CDR3 reads CASSSGQYSNQPQHF. The CDR3 region has the DNA TGTGCCAGCAGTTCAGGACAGTATAGCAATCAGCCCCAGCATTTT.

This clone was detected only a few times. The chain couples TRBV11-2 to TRBJ2-3, with D unclear. Germline V gives CDR1 SGHAT, CDR2 FQNNGV. V lost 0 bases, J lost 5 bases, and 6 bases lay in between. This CDR3 has 13 amino acids. DNA for the CDR3: TGTGCCAGCAGCTTAGATCCGGGAGATACGCAGTATTTT. It codes for CASSLDPGDTQYF.

The chain is built from TRBV19 and TRBJ2-6; D possibly corresponds to TRBD2 (5 bases). This CDR3 has 16 residues. The germline V and J ends were trimmed by 0 bases and 0 bases, with 6 bases remaining between them. Germline V gene lookup returns CDR1 LNHDA and CDR2 SQIVND (reference sequence). This CDR3 is CASSIDAGSGANVLTF. The CDR3 DNA reads TGTGCCAGTAGTATAGACGCGGGCTCTGGGGCCAACGTCCTGACTTTC.

This clone has more than one count but fewer than ten. The rearrangement links TRBV4-3 to TRBJ2-3; the D is unclear. CDR3 length equals 13 residues. Trimming shortened V by 3 bases and J by 5 bases, and 9 bases separated the two germline ends. Per germline, CDR1 LGHNA and CDR2 YSLEER. The CDR3 sequence is CASSQRFGDTQYF. CDR3 coding DNA: TGCGCCAGCAGCCAGCGCTTCGGAGATACGCAGTATTTT.

This clone was recorded once. The rearrangement links TRBV27 to TRBJ1-1, with TRBD1 matching over 8 bases. V dropped 4 bases and J dropped 9; count of bases not matched to a gene: 7. Germline V gives CDR1 MNHEY, CDR2 SMNVEV (reference sequence). This CDR3 is 13 amino acids long. The CDR3 loop is CASSSTRQGKAFF. CDR3 DNA: TGTGCCAGCAGTTCCACCAGACAGGGGAAAGCTTTCTTT.

CDR3 loop: CASSQDQGWQGYGYTF. As DNA, the CDR3 is TGCGCCAGCAGCCAAGATCAAGGTTGGCAGGGGTATGGCTACACCTTC. This chain uses TRBV4-1 with TRBJ1-2; perhaps TRBD1 as D (6 bases). Looked up from germline, CDR1 is MGHRA and CDR2 is YSYEKL. The germline V and J ends were trimmed by 0 bases and 5 bases, with 16 bases remaining between them. CDR3 length: 16 amino acids.

The chain employs TRBV6-5 and TRBJ1-5; 7 bases fit TRBD1. The germline V gene has CDR1 MNHEY and CDR2 SVGAGI. There are 14 residues in the CDR3. V was pared by 5 bases and J by 6 bases, with 7 bases of the junction left unmatched. This CDR3 reads CASSLTGAGQPQHF. The CDR3 region has the DNA TGTGCCAGCAGTCTAACAGGGGCGGGTCAGCCCCAGCATTTT.

This chain connects TRBV7-3 to TRBJ2-3; 7 bases line up with TRBD1. The CDR3 runs 14 residues. V shed 3 bases and J 1 base; nucleotides not matched to a gene: 1. The germline gives CDR1 SGHTA, CDR2 FQGTGA. CDR3 protein: CASSFTGGTDTQYF. The CDR3 region has the DNA TGTGCCAGCAGCTTTACAGGGGGCACAGATACGCAGTATTTT.

V usage is TRBV6-1 and J usage is TRBJ2-4; a weak D match, TRBD1 (6 bases). CDR3 size: 14 residues. V dropped 6 bases and J dropped 3 bases, with 12 bases sitting between them. CDR1 MNHNS and CDR2 SASEGT come from the germline V gene. CDR3 nucleotide sequence: TGTGCCAGCAGCTCCGGACAGAACAAAAACATTCAGTACTTC. Translation gives CASSSGQNKNIQYF.

This clone turned up a few times. J is TRBJ1-5 and V is TRBV28, with TRBD1 as a possible D gene (6 bases). The germline V and J ends were trimmed by 6 bases and 7 bases, with 16 bases remaining between them. CDR3 size: 14 residues. Germline V gives CDR1 MDHEN, CDR2 SYDVKM. This CDR3 reads CASRGNIQGQPQHF. For the CDR3, the DNA is TGTGCCAGCAGAGGAAACATACAGGGCCAGCCCCAGCATTTT.

This chain uses TRBV7-9 with TRBJ2-3, with 8 bases aligning to TRBD2. Germline lookup yields CDR1 SEHNR and CDR2 FQNEAQ (reference sequence). V was clipped by 1 base and J by 4 bases; unmatched bases: 10. This CDR3 has 17 amino acids. The CDR3 nucleotides read TGTGCCAGCAGCTTAGATTTCGAAGCGGGAGTACCAGATACGCAGTATTTT. Encoded protein: CASSLDFEAGVPDTQYF.

The table lists this clone with a few counts. The chain combines TRBV27 with TRBJ2-6; 7 positions match TRBD1. Per the germline V gene, CDR1 is MNHEY and CDR2 is SMNVEV (reference sequence). The CDR3 is made up of 16 amino acids. The V segment lost 5 bases and the J segment 7 bases; nucleotides outside the gene matches: 11. The CDR3 nucleotides are TGTGCCAGCAGTCCTTCCCGACAGGGCCCAGCCAACGTCCTGACTTTC. The encoded protein is CASSPSRQGPANVLTF.

This chain links TRBV5-6 with TRBJ2-3, with 11 bases lining up with TRBD1. Per germline, CDR1 SGHDT and CDR2 YYEEEE. This CDR3 is 16 amino acids long. The J segment lost 5 bases and the V segment lost 1 base, leaving 6 bases of the junction unmatched. The CDR3 DNA follows: TGTGCCAGCAGCTTGTTGGGACAGGGGGATGGAGATACGCAGTATTTT. This encodes CASSLLGQGDGDTQYF.

The gene calls are TRBV4-2 and TRBJ2-1; TRBD1 agrees at 10 bases. V was clipped by 0 bases and J by 8 bases; unmatched bases: 4. CDR3 length equals 15 residues. Germline CDR1 and CDR2: LGHNA and YNFKEQ. CDR3 amino acids: CASSQDPGQGHEQFF. CDR3 sequence (DNA): TGTGCCAGCAGCCAAGATCCGGGACAGGGGCATGAGCAGTTCTTC.

The V gene is TRBV28, the J gene TRBJ1-2; tentatively, D is TRBD1 (6 bases). The V end was cut by 6 bases, the J end by 4 bases, with 18 bases between. This CDR3 has 15 amino acids. Per germline, CDR1 MDHEN and CDR2 SYDVKM. The chain's CDR3 is CASSFSSDRSYGYTF. The DNA of the CDR3 is TGTGCCAGCAGCTTTTCTTCGGACAGAAGCTATGGCTACACCTTC.

V gene TRBV29-1 combines with J gene TRBJ1-1, with D possibly being TRBD1 (5 bases). V was clipped by 2 bases and J by 4 bases, with 14 bases between them. The CDR3 is 14 residues long. The germline V gene encodes CDR1 SQVTM and CDR2 ANQGSEA. The CDR3 spells CSVETRPGGTEAFF. The CDR3 DNA follows: TGCAGCGTTGAAACTCGACCGGGGGGCACTGAAGCTTTCTTT.

The CDR3 region is CATSRVPGLSTDTQYF. The CDR3 bases are TGTGCCACCAGCAGAGTACCAGGGCTAAGCACAGATACGCAGTATTTT. The chain employs TRBV15 and TRBJ2-3, with D possibly matching TRBD1 (5 bases). The CDR3 runs 16 residues. With 1 base removed from V and 0 bases from J, the gap between germline ends came to 11 bases. CDR1 is LNHNV, CDR2 YYDKDF, per germline (reference sequence).

This clone has only a few counts. The chain carries TRBV6-1 and TRBJ1-3; 7 nucleotides align to TRBD1. CDR3 length: 14 residues. The V segment lost 7 bases and the J segment 4 bases; nucleotides outside the gene matches: 7. Germline CDR1 is MNHNS and CDR2 is SASEGT. The CDR3 DNA reads TGTGCCAGCACAACAGGGGAAGCAGGAAACACCATATATTTT. The encoded protein is CASTTGEAGNTIYF.

The chain joins TRBV11-3 to TRBJ2-5, with 9 bases identical to TRBD2. The V gene end was trimmed by 2 bases and the J gene end by 6 bases; junction bases not matched to a gene: 1. The germline V gene encodes CDR1 SGHNT and CDR2 YENEEA. This CDR3 is built from 13 residues. The CDR3 here is CASSLSGGKTQYF. The CDR3 DNA follows: TGTGCCAGCAGCTTAAGCGGGGGGAAGACCCAGTACTTC.

The rearrangement links TRBV29-1 to TRBJ2-3; 10 nucleotides agree with TRBD2. V dropped 3 bases and J dropped 5; count of bases not matched to a gene: 11. Germline lookup yields CDR1 SQVTM and CDR2 ANQGSEA. This CDR3 has 16 amino acids. This chain's CDR3 is CSVDRGLAGDGDTQYF. The CDR3 bases are TGCAGCGTTGATAGGGGCCTAGCGGGAGACGGAGATACGCAGTATTTT.

The chain links TRBV21-1 to TRBJ1-2; whether TRBD1, the table's D call, matches the DNA was not checked. TRBV21-1 is a known pseudogene. The CDR3 has 17 amino acids. The CDR3: CASSKPSGQGFNDGYTF. The CDR3 nucleotides read TGTGCCAGCAGCAAACCCTCGGGACAGGGGTTTAATGATGGCTACACCTTC.

The J gene is TRBJ1-4, the V gene TRBV4-3; maybe TRBD1 (6 bases). The germline V and J ends were trimmed by 5 bases and 8 bases, with 12 bases remaining between them. The CDR3 runs 13 residues. Germline CDR1 and CDR2: LGHNA and YSLEER. CDR3 region: CASSGGVNEKLFF. The CDR3 bases are TGCGCCAGCAGCGGGGGCGTAAACGAAAAACTGTTTTTT.

This chain joins TRBV9 and TRBJ2-7, with 8 bases matching TRBD1. Germline V CDR1 and CDR2: SGDLS, YYNGEE. V dropped 0 bases and J dropped 3; count of bases not matched to a gene: 5. This CDR3 has 15 amino acids. The CDR3 loop is CASSVDQGANYEQYF. The CDR3 DNA reads TGTGCCAGCAGCGTAGATCAGGGGGCGAACTACGAGCAGTACTTC.

This chain connects TRBV5-8 to TRBJ2-6; 11 nucleotides agree with TRBD2. Germline loops: CDR1 SGHTS, CDR2 YDEGEE. The V and J ends lost 0 bases and 2 bases, in that order; junction bases with no gene match: 7. The CDR3 has 19 residues. Written as DNA, the CDR3 is TGTGCCAGCAGCTTGGGTCTAGCGGGAGGTATCGCTGGGGCCAACGTCCTGACTTTC. This codes for CASSLGLAGGIAGANVLTF.

The chain recombines TRBV18 with TRBJ2-3; TRBD1 agrees at 11 bases. V was pared by 3 bases and J by 1 base, with 12 bases of the junction left unmatched. CDR1 is KGHSH and CDR2 is LQKENI in the germline V gene. This CDR3 is built from 19 residues. The CDR3 spells CASSPRTGGALSRTDTQYF. CDR3 DNA: TGTGCCAGCTCACCCCGGACAGGGGGCGCCCTAAGTCGCACAGATACGCAGTATTTT.

The chain joins TRBV5-1 to TRBJ2-7; 9 nucleotides agree with TRBD1. V shed 4 bases and J 5 bases; nucleotides not matched to a gene: 4. Germline CDR1 is SGHRS and CDR2 is YFSETQ. CDR3 length: 13 residues. The CDR3 spells CASSRTGDDEQYF. In nucleotides, the CDR3 is TGCGCCAGCAGCCGGACAGGGGACGACGAGCAGTACTTC.

V is TRBV6-5 and J is TRBJ1-5; 9 bases map to TRBD1. CDR3 size: 12 residues. The germline V gene encodes CDR1 MNHEY and CDR2 SVGAGI. Germline trimming cut 8 bases from V and 4 bases from J; bases unmatched to any gene: 0. The CDR3 sequence: CASGQGNQPQHF. The CDR3, as DNA: TGTGCCAGCGGACAGGGGAATCAGCCCCAGCATTTT.

The rearrangement uses TRBV29-1 and TRBJ2-1; 12 bases align to TRBD2. The CDR3 has 16 residues. CDR1 is SQVTM, CDR2 ANQGSEA, per germline. J was trimmed by 6 bases and V by 5 bases; bases with no gene match: 11. CDR3 nucleotide sequence: TGCAGCGTTCCAAAAACCTCTAGCGGGAGGGCCAATGAGCAGTTCTTC. Its protein product is CSVPKTSSGRANEQFF.